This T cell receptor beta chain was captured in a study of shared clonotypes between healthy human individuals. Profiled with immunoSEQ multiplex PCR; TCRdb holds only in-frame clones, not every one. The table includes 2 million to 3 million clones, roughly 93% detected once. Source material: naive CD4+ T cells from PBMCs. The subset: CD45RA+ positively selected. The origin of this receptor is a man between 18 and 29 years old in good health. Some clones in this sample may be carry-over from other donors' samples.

CDR3 protein: CASSQVGGASEAFF. In DNA, the CDR3 is TGTGCCAGCAGCCAAGTTGGGGGGGCGAGTGAAGCTTTCTTT. The V and J genes are TRBV4-2 and TRBJ1-1, with TRBD1 as a possible D gene (6 bases). The germline V and J ends were trimmed by 1 base and 7 bases, with 13 bases remaining between them. The CDR3 length is 14 residues. Germline V gene sequence: CDR1 LGHNA, CDR2 YNFKEQ.